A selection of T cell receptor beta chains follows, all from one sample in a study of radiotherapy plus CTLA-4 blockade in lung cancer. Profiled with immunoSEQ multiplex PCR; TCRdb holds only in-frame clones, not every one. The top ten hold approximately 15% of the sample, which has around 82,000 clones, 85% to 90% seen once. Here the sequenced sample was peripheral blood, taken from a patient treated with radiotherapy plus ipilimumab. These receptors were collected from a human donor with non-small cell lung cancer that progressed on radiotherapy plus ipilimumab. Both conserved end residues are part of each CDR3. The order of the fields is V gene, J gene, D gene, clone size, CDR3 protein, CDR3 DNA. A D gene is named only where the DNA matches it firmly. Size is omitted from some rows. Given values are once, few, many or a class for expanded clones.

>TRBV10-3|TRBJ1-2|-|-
CAISEGAGNYGYTF
TGTGCCATCAGTGAAGGGGCCGGTAACTATGGCTACACCTTC
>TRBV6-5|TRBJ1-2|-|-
CASRSPGGGYGYTF
TGTGCCAGCAGAAGCCCCGGGGGCGGCTATGGCTACACCTTC
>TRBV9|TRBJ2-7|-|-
CASSVEDTFYEQYF
TGTGCCAGCAGCGTCGAGGACACTTTCTACGAGCAGTACTTC
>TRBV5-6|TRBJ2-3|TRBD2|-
CASSLAGPRLAGTDTQYF
TGTGCCAGCAGCTTGGCCGGGCCGAGGCTAGCGGGAACAGATACGCAGTATTTT
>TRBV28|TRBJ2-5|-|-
CASSLPGQVREQYF
TGTGCCAGCAGTCTGCCGGGCCAAGTAAGGGAGCAGTACTTC
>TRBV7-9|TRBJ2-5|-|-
CASSLPRVGARTETQYF
TGTGCCAGCAGCTTACCCAGGGTTGGGGCTCGGACCGAGACCCAGTACTTC
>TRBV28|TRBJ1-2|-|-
CASRPTSNYGYTF
TGTGCCAGCAGGCCGACTTCTAACTATGGCTACACCTTC
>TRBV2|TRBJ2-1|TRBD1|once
CASRMDRGRGNSEQFF
TGTGCCAGCAGGATGGACAGGGGCAGAGGGAACAGTGAGCAGTTCTTC
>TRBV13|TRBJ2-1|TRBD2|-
CASSPRTSGVSSYNEQFF
TGTGCCAGCAGCCCGAGGACTAGCGGGGTAAGCTCCTACAATGAGCAGTTCTTC
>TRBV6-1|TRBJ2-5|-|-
CASSENRVQETQYF
TGTGCCAGCAGTGAAAATAGGGTCCAAGAGACCCAGTACTTC
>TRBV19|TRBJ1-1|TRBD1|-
CASSTSLGQGNTEAFF
TGTGCCAGTAGTACTTCTCTGGGACAGGGAAACACTGAAGCTTTCTTT
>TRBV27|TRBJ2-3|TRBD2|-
CASSLGRGGTDTQYF
TGTGCCAGCAGTTTGGGGCGCGGGGGTACAGATACGCAGTATTTT
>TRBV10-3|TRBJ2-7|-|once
CAISRGSYEQYF
TGTGCCATCAGCCGGGGGTCCTACGAGCAGTACTTC
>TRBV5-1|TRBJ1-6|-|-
CASSLAGANAGNSPLHF
TGCGCCAGCAGCTTGGCGGGGGCCAACGCGGGTAATTCACCCCTCCACTTT
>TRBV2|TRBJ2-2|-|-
CASILGTHGELFF
TGTGCCAGCATTCTTGGGACACACGGGGAGCTGTTTTTT
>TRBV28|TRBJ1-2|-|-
CASSQGLLGYGYTF
TGTGCCAGCAGTCAGGGATTGTTGGGCTATGGCTACACCTTC
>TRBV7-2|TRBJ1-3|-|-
CASSLNPGSHTIYF
TGTGCCAGCAGCTTAAATCCAGGGTCGCACACCATATATTTT
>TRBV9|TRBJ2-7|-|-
CASSPRPTSSYEQYF
TGTGCCAGCAGCCCCCGCCCGACGAGCTCCTACGAGCAGTACTTC
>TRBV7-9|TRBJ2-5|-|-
CASSPRDGIQETQYF
TGTGCCAGCAGCCCCAGGGACGGAATCCAAGAGACCCAGTACTTC
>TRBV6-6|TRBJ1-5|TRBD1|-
CASSRDRVADQPQHF
TGTGCCAGCAGCCGCGACAGGGTCGCAGATCAGCCCCAGCATTTT
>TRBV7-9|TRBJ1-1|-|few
CASSLTGTEAFF
TGTGCCAGCAGCTTAACAGGCACTGAAGCTTTCTTT
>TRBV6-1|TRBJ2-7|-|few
CASSEAVGTYSYEQYF
TGTGCCAGCAGTGAAGCGGTGGGGACCTACTCCTACGAGCAGTACTTC
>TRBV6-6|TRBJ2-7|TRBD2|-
CASSSRDYPYEQYF
TGTGCCAGCAGCTCTCGGGACTACCCCTACGAGCAGTACTTC
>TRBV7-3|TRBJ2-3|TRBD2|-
CASSLMLAGGPATQYF
TGTGCCAGCAGCTTAATGCTTGCGGGGGGTCCGGCTACGCAGTATTTT
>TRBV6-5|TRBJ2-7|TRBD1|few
CASRITGGGGEQYF
TGTGCCAGCAGAATCACAGGGGGCGGGGGCGAGCAGTACTTC
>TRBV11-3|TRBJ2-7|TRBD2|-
CASSRPGLADEQYF
TGTGCCAGCAGCCGTCCGGGACTAGCAGACGAGCAGTACTTC
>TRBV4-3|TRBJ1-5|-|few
CASSQVVGWDQPQHF
TGCGCCAGCAGCCAAGTTGTCGGGTGGGATCAGCCCCAGCATTTT
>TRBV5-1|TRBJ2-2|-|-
CASSLGENTGELFF
TGCGCCAGCAGCTTGGGCGAGAACACCGGGGAGCTGTTTTTT
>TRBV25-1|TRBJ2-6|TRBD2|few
CASSEWGGPGANVLTF
TGTGCCAGCAGTGAATGGGGGGGACCTGGGGCCAACGTCCTGACTTTC
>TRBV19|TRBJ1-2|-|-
CASSTSGPSYGYTF
TGTGCCAGTAGTACGAGTGGGCCCTCATATGGCTACACCTTC
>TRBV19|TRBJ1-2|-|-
CATSDQADYGYTF
TGTGCCACCTCGGACCAGGCGGATTATGGCTACACCTTC
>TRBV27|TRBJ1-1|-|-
CASSLTGDMNTEAFF
TGTGCCAGCAGTTTAACGGGGGACATGAACACTGAAGCTTTCTTT
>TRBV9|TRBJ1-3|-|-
CASSVEDSGNTIYF
TGTGCCAGCAGCGTAGAGGACTCTGGAAACACCATATATTTT
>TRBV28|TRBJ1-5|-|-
CASRRDRRNNQPQHF
TGTGCCAGCAGGCGAGACAGGAGGAACAATCAGCCCCAGCATTTT
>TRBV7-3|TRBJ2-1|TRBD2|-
CASSAGVLAGDEQFF
TGTGCCAGCAGCGCCGGGGTGCTAGCGGGCGATGAGCAGTTCTTC
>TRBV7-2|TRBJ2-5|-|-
CASSPTGETQYF
TGTGCCAGCAGCCCCACGGGGGAGACCCAGTACTTC
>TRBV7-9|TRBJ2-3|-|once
CASSGLGGSTDTQYF
TGTGCCAGCAGCGGACTTGGTGGAAGCACAGATACGCAGTATTTT
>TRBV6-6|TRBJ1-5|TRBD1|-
CASSSQGASNQPQHF
TGTGCCAGCAGTTCACAGGGGGCTAGCAATCAGCCCCAGCATTTT
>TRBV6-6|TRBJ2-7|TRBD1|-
CASNRGLSYEQYF
TGTGCCAGCAACAGGGGGCTCTCCTACGAGCAGTACTTC
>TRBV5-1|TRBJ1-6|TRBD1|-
CASSLGQGVSNSPLHF
TGCGCCAGCAGCTTGGGTCAGGGGGTGAGTAATTCACCCCTCCACTTT
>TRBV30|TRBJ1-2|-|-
CAWRVINYGYTF
TGTGCCTGGAGGGTGATTAACTATGGCTACACCTTC
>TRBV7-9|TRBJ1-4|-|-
CASSRTENEKLFF
TGTGCCAGCAGCCGCACGGAGAATGAAAAACTGTTTTTT
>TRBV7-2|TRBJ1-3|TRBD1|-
CASSPRTGSGNTIYF
TGTGCCAGCAGCCCTAGGACAGGCTCTGGAAACACCATATATTTT
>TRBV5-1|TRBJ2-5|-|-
CASSLLGGPQETQYF
TGCGCCAGCAGCTTGCTAGGAGGCCCCCAAGAGACCCAGTACTTC
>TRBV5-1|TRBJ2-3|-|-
CASSRGTDTQYF
TGCGCCAGCAGCCGGGGCACAGATACGCAGTATTTT
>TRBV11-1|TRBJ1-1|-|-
CASSLSWLGTEAFF
TGTGCCAGCAGCTTAAGTTGGTTGGGCACTGAAGCTTTCTTT
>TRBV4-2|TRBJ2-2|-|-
CASSQVPPGELFF
TGTGCCAGCAGCCAAGTTCCACCCGGGGAGCTGTTTTTT
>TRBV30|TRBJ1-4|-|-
CAWSQGSKAKLFF
TGTGCCTGGAGTCAGGGGTCTAAGGCAAAACTGTTTTTT
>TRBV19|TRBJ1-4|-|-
CASSIQGTEKLFF
TGTGCCAGTAGTATACAGGGTACCGAAAAACTGTTTTTT
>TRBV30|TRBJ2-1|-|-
CAWSVGGNNEQFF
TGTGCCTGGAGTGTTGGCGGAAACAATGAGCAGTTCTTC
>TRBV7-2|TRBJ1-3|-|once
CASSLAGASGNTIYF
TGTGCCAGCAGCTTAGCGGGAGCCTCTGGAAACACCATATATTTT
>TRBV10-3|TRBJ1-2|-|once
CAISEFLGSYGYTF
TGTGCCATCAGTGAGTTTCTGGGGAGCTATGGCTACACCTTC
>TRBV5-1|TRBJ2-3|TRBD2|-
CASSPRTSQPTDTQYF
TGCGCCAGCAGCCCCAGGACTAGCCAACCCACAGATACGCAGTATTTT
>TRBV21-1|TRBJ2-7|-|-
CASSKGDRGPMGSSGRAYEQYF
TGTGCCAGCAGCAAAGGAGACAGGGGGCCGATGGGGAGTAGCGGGAGGGCATACGAGCAGTACTTC
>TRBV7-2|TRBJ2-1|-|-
CASSPPGPTFSNEQFF
TGTGCCAGCAGCCCGCCGGGCCCTACTTTTAGCAATGAGCAGTTCTTC
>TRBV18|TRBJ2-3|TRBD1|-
CASSSGTGSTDTQYF
TGTGCCAGCTCATCTGGGACAGGGAGCACAGATACGCAGTATTTT